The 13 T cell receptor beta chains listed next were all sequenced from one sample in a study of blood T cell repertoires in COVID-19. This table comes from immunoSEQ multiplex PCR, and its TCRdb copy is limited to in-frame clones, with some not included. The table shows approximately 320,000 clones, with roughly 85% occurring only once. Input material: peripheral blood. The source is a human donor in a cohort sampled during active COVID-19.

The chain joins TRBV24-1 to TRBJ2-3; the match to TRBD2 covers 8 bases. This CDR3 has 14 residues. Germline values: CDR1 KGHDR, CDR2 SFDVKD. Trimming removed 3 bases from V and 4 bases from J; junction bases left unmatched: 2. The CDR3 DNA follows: TGTGCCACCAGTGATGCCGGGGGGGCAGATACGCAGTATTTT. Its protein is CATSDAGGADTQYF.

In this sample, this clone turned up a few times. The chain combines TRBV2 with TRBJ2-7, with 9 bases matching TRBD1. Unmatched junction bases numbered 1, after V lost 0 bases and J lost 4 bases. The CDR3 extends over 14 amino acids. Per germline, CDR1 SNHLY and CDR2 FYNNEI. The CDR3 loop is CASSEAGTGYEQYF. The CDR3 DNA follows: TGTGCCAGCAGTGAAGCCGGGACAGGGTACGAGCAGTACTTC.

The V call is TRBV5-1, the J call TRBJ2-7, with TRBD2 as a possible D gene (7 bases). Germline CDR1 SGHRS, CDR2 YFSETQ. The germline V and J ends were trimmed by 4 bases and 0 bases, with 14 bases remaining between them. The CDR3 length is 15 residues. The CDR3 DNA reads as TGCGCCAGCAGCCCCTTAGGGGGGGGCTCCTACGAGCAGTACTTC. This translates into CASSPLGGGSYEQYF.

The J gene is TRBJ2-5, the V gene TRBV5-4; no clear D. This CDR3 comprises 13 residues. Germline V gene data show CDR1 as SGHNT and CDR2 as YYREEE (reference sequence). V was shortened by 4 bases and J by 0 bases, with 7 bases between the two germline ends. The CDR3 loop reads CASSPDNQETQYF. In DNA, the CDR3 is TGTGCCAGCAGCCCCGACAACCAAGAGACCCAGTACTTC.

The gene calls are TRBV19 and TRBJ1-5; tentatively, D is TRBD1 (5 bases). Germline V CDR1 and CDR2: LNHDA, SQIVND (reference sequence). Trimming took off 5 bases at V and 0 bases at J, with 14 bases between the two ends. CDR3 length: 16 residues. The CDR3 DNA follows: TGTGCCAGTAGTGGTCGACAGAAGTATAGCAATCAGCCCCAGCATTTT. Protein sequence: CASSGRQKYSNQPQHF.

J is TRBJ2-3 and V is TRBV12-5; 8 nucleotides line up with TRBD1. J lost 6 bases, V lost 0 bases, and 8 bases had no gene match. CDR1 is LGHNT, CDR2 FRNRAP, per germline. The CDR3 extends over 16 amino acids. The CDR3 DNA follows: TGTGCTAGTGGTTTGGTGACGGGACAGGTTAACGATACGCAGTATTTT. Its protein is CASGLVTGQVNDTQYF.

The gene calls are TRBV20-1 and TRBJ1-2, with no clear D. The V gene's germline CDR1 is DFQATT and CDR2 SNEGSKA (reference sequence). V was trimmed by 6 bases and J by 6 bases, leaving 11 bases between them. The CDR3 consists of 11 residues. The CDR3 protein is CSADPRNGYTF. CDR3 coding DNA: TGCAGTGCGGATCCGAGGAATGGCTACACCTTC.

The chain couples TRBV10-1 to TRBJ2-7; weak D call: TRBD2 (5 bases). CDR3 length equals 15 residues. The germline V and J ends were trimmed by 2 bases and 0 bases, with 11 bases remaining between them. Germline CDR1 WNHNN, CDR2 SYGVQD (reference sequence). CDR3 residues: CASSELPGSSYEQYF. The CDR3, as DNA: TGCGCCAGCAGTGAGCTCCCTGGGAGCTCCTACGAGCAGTACTTC.

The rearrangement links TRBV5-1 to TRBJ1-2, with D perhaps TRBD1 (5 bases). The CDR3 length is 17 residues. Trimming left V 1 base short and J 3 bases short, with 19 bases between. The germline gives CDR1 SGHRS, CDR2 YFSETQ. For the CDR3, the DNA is TGCGCCAGCAGCTTGTTGGGGGGGTCATATTACGACTATGGCTACACCTTC. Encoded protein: CASSLLGGSYYDYGYTF.

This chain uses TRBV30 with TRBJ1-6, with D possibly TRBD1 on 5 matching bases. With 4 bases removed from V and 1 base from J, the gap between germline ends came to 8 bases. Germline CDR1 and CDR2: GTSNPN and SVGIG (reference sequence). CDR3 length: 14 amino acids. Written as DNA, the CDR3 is TGTGCCTGGAAAGGGGAATCCTATAATTCACCCCTCCACTTT. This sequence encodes CAWKGESYNSPLHF.

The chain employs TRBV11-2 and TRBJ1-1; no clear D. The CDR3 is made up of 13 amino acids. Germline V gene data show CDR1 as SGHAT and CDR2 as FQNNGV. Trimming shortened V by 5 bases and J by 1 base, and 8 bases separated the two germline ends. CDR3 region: CASSPETNTEAFF. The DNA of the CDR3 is TGTGCCAGCAGCCCGGAGACGAACACTGAAGCTTTCTTT.

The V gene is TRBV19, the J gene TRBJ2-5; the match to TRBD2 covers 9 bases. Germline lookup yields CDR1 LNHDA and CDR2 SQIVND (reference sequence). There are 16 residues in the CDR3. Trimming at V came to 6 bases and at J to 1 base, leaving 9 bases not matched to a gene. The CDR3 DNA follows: TGTGCCAGTAGCATACAGGCGGGGGGGCTCCAAGAGACCCAGTACTTC. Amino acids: CASSIQAGGLQETQYF.

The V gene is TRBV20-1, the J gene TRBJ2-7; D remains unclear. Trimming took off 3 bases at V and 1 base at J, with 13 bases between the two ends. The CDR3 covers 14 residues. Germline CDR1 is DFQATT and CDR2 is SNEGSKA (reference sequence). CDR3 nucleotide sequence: TGCAGTGCTAGTTCCCCCGAGAAATCCTACGAGCAGTACTTC. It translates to CSASSPEKSYEQYF.